One and the same sample provided the 18 T cell receptor beta chains below, sequenced in a study of T cell repertoires in cytomegalovirus infection. TCRdb re-derived calls from the reads in MiXCR, one entry per CDR3 protein. The sample consists of just over 300,000 distinct CDR3 sequences, roughly a sixth of them appearing once. Sequencing used PBMCs. All receptors come from a human donor in good health (CMV status not recorded). Some clones in this sample may be carry-over from other donors' samples.

The CDR3 loop reads CASSFTNRDEQYF. CDR3 DNA sequence: TGTGCCAGTAGTTTTACAAACAGGGACGAGCAGTACTTC. The chain has TRBV19 and TRBJ2-7, with a possible D match to TRBD1 (6 bases). The CDR3 length is 13 residues. Trimming took off 5 bases at V and 5 bases at J, with 13 bases between the two ends. CDR1 LNHDA and CDR2 SQIVND come from the germline V gene (reference sequence).

This clonotype appeared a few times. The rearrangement joins TRBV7-2 to TRBJ2-7; weak D call: TRBD2 (6 bases). Germline CDR1 is SGHTA and CDR2 is FQGNSA. The CDR3 extends over 14 amino acids. With 5 bases removed from V and 2 bases from J, the gap between germline ends came to 13 bases. The CDR3 protein is CASSLRGFPYEQYF. As DNA, the CDR3 is TGTGCCAGCAGCCTACGGGGGTTCCCCTACGAGCAGTACTTC.

There are a few counts of this clonotype. The gene calls are TRBV7-9 and TRBJ2-4, with 7 bases lining up with TRBD1. Germline loops: CDR1 SEHNR, CDR2 FQNEAQ (reference sequence). J gave up 5 bases and V 4 bases, and 17 bases lay outside the gene matches. The CDR3 is 18 residues long. The CDR3, as DNA: TGTGCCAGCAGCTCCATGCCGGGACAGTCCTTCTCGGAAAACATTCAGTACTTC. Translated, it gives CASSSMPGQSFSENIQYF.

This clonotype was observed many times. The V call is TRBV7-6, the J call TRBJ2-3; possibly TRBD2 for D (6 bases). CDR1 is SGHVS and CDR2 is FNYEAQ in the germline V gene. The CDR3 is 15 amino acids. V was pared by 1 base and J by 3 bases, with 11 bases between. The CDR3 loop is CASSLGLGSTDTQYF. The DNA of the CDR3 is TGTGCCAGCAGCTTAGGACTAGGATCTACAGATACGCAGTATTTT.

This chain uses TRBV12-3 or TRBV12-4 with TRBJ1-2; possibly TRBD1 for D (6 bases). CDR3 length: 12 amino acids. Trimming cost V 8 bases and J 8 bases, with 15 bases left between them. As DNA, the CDR3 is TGTGCCAGCGCCGGGACATCGAGGGGCTACACCTTC. Amino acid sequence: CASAGTSRGYTF.

This clonotype was found many times. This chain links TRBV7-2 with TRBJ1-2; 7 nucleotides agree with TRBD1. Trimming took 3 bases from V and 2 from J; bases not matched to a gene: 3. This CDR3 spans 14 amino acids. Per germline, CDR1 SGHTA and CDR2 FQGNSA. CDR3 DNA sequence: TGTGCCAGCAGCTTTCAGGGGGGCAACTATGGCTACACCTTC. Amino acid sequence: CASSFQGGNYGYTF.

V usage is TRBV4-1 and J usage is TRBJ1-6; TRBD1 matches 11 bases. Trimming at V came to 4 bases and at J to 7 bases, leaving 6 bases not matched to a gene. The CDR3 is 16 amino acids. Germline-derived CDR1 and CDR2 are MGHRA and YSYEKL. The CDR3 DNA sequence: TGCGCCAGCAGCCGCGGACAGGGGGCGAGGAATTCACCCCTCCACTTT. It encodes CASSRGQGARNSPLHF.

This clonotype has at least ten counts. The V and J genes are TRBV7-6 and TRBJ2-2; 7 bases are a match to TRBD1. Germline V gene lookup returns CDR1 SGHVS and CDR2 FNYEAQ. V dropped 5 bases and J dropped 0; count of bases not matched to a gene: 3. The CDR3 sequence is 15 residues long. CDR3: CASSPGQTNTGELFF. Here the CDR3 DNA reads TGTGCCAGCAGCCCGGGACAGACGAACACCGGGGAGCTGTTTTTT.

This clonotype was seen at least ten times. The V call is TRBV12-3 or TRBV12-4, the J call TRBJ2-1; no clear D gene. The V gene lost 5 bases and the J gene lost 8 bases, with 13 bases spanning the gap. The CDR3 consists of 13 residues. The CDR3 is CASSHQEKYEQFF. The CDR3 DNA is TGTGCCAGCAGTCACCAGGAAAAGTATGAGCAGTTCTTC.

This chain connects TRBV7-9 to TRBJ1-1; D is uncertain. Trimming left V 0 bases short and J 7 bases short, with 6 bases between. This CDR3 has 12 amino acids. Germline V lookup: CDR1 SEHNR, CDR2 FQNEAQ (reference sequence). This CDR3 reads CASSLAANEAFF. CDR3 in DNA: TGTGCCAGCAGCTTAGCCGCGAATGAAGCTTTCTTT.

The chain couples TRBV5-4 to TRBJ2-1, with TRBD1 as a possible D gene (7 bases). Germline V CDR1 and CDR2: SGHNT, YYREEE (reference sequence). V was shortened by 5 bases and J by 2 bases, with 17 bases between the two germline ends. The CDR3 covers 16 residues. Here the CDR3 reads CASRPRGVGTYNEQFF. The CDR3 DNA sequence: TGTGCCAGCAGACCCAGGGGGGTTGGCACCTACAATGAGCAGTTCTTC.

This clonotype was seen ten or more times. The genes are TRBV7-2 and TRBJ1-2; 7 bases line up with TRBD1. In germline, CDR1 is SGHTA, CDR2 FQGNSA. Germline trimming cut 5 bases from V and 6 bases from J; bases unmatched to any gene: 3. There are 12 residues in the CDR3. CDR3 sequence (DNA): TGTGCCAGCAGCAGACAGGGAAATGGCTACACCTTC. Translating it yields CASSRQGNGYTF.

Many counts were recorded for this clonotype. This chain joins TRBV28 and TRBJ2-7, with a weak D call TRBD2 (6 bases). CDR1 is MDHEN, CDR2 SYDVKM, per germline. V gave up 3 bases and J gave up 0 bases, with 15 bases separating them. The length of the CDR3 is 16 residues. This chain's CDR3 is CASSFVSGDSSYEQYF. Written as DNA, the CDR3 is TGTGCCAGCAGTTTTGTCTCGGGGGATAGCTCCTACGAGCAGTACTTC. The entire variable domain, with the rest obtained from reference TRBV28 and TRBJ2-7, is as follows: DVKVTQSSRYLVKRTGEKVFLECVQDMDHENMFWYRQDPGLGLRLIYFSYDVKMKEKGDIPEGYSVSREKKERFSLILESASTNQTSMYLCASSFVSGDSSYEQYFGPGTRLTVT.

This clonotype has at least ten counts. This chain joins TRBV19 and TRBJ2-4; D unresolved. The CDR3 covers 16 residues. Looked up from germline, CDR1 is LNHDA and CDR2 is SQIVND (reference sequence). V gave up 2 bases and J gave up 5 bases, with 16 bases separating them. CDR3 coding DNA: TGTGCCAGTAGTATAAAACCGGAACGGCAACAAAACATTCAGTACTTC. As protein: CASSIKPERQQNIQYF.

Turning to this clonotype: The junction does not match germline at one end; this may be a read error. The genes are TRBV7-7 and TRBJ2-1, with TRBD2 matching 11 bases. Per the germline V gene, CDR1 is SSHAT and CDR2 is FNYEAQ (reference sequence). This CDR3 comprises 14 residues. The CDR3 DNA reads TGTGCTAGCAGCCTTAGCGGGGGGGCCGGTGAGCAGTTCTTC. Translated: CASSLSGGAGEQFF.

This clonotype has only a few counts. The chain links TRBV7-2 to TRBJ1-3; a weak D match, TRBD1 (5 bases). V was shortened by 5 bases and J by 3 bases, with 20 bases between the two germline ends. From germline, CDR1 is SGHTA and CDR2 FQGNSA. The CDR3 covers 17 residues. DNA of the CDR3: TGTGCCAGCAGCCCAGGTTTTGGCAGGGTGGATGGAAACACCATATATTTT. This encodes CASSPGFGRVDGNTIYF.

J is TRBJ1-3 and V is TRBV19; possible D gene TRBD1, 5 bases. Germline V gives CDR1 LNHDA, CDR2 SQIVND (reference sequence). The CDR3 totals 15 residues. Trimming pared 5 bases from V and 4 bases from J, leaving 15 bases between. The CDR3 reads CASSAAGDPGNTIYF. CDR3 in DNA: TGTGCCAGTAGTGCCGCTGGGGACCCCGGAAACACCATATATTTT.

This clonotype was counted between two and nine times. The chain joins TRBV25-1 to TRBJ1-4; tentative D call: TRBD1 (5 bases). This CDR3 is 14 amino acids long. Trimming stripped 8 bases from V and 7 bases from J, with 17 bases between. CDR1 and CDR2 from the germline V gene are MGHDK and SYGVNS. The CDR3 sequence: CASQSGLALEKLFF. CDR3 DNA: TGTGCCAGCCAATCGGGACTAGCTCTTGAAAAACTGTTTTTT. Full variable domain (missing parts from reference TRBV25-1 and TRBJ1-4): EADIYQTPRYLVIGTGKKITLECSQTMGHDKMYWYQQDPGMELHLIHYSYGVNSTEKGDLSSESTVSRIRTEHFPLTLESARPSHTSQYLCASQSGLALEKLFFGSGTQLSVL.